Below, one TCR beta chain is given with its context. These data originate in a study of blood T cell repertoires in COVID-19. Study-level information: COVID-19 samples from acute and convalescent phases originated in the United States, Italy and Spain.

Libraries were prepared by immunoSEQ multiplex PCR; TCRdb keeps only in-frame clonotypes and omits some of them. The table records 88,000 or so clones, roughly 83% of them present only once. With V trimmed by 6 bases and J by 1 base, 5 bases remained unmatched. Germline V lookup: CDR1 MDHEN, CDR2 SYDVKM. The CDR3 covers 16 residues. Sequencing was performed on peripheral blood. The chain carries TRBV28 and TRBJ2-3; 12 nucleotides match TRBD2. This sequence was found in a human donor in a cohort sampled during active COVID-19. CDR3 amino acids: CASRTPSGRGTDTQYF. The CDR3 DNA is TGTGCCAGCAGAACGCCTAGCGGGAGGGGCACAGATACGCAGTATTTT.